Below are 23 T cell receptor beta chains sequenced from a single sample in a study of post-analysis software for immune sequencing data. The study's findings and limits: Among roughly five TRBV segments more frequent in patients than controls were TRBV5-6, TRBV5-1 and TRBV20-1.

Antigens for these TCRs are unknown. Unique molecular identifiers had been added to the TCR beta cDNA libraries. Each CDR3 protein is one row after TCRdb ran MiXCR on the PCR reads. The table has hundreds of thousands of distinct CDR3 sequences, 30% seen once. The specimen was blood. Receptor source: a girl aged 10 to 17 with multiple sclerosis.

J is TRBJ2-1 and V is TRBV28, with D hard to call. Trimming took off 7 bases at V and 7 bases at J, with 14 bases between the two ends. This CDR3 has 13 residues. Germline CDR1 MDHEN, CDR2 SYDVKM. In DNA form, the CDR3 reads TGTGCCAGCATTGCGGCTTTGACGAATGAGCAGTTCTTC. Its protein is CASIAALTNEQFF.

This clonotype was counted between two and nine times. The chain couples TRBV9 to TRBJ1-5; no clear D. Germline CDR1 and CDR2: SGDLS and YYNGEE. V lost 0 bases to trimming and J lost 2 bases, with 12 bases between them. This CDR3 region has 16 residues. Here the CDR3 DNA reads TGTGCCAGCAGCGTAGACCCCAACGGGGGCAATCAGCCCCAGCATTTT. Translation: CASSVDPNGGNQPQHF.

This clonotype showed up just a few times. The rearrangement links TRBV24-1 to TRBJ2-3, with D hard to call. This CDR3 has 12 amino acids. Germline V gives CDR1 KGHDR, CDR2 SFDVKD. V was trimmed by 5 bases and J by 3 bases, leaving 5 bases between them. CDR3 nucleotides: TGTGCCACCAGTGCCTCTACAGATACGCAGTATTTT. Translating it yields CATSASTDTQYF.

The gene calls are TRBV12-3 or TRBV12-4 and TRBJ2-2; 10 nucleotides agree with TRBD1. The CDR3 spans 18 residues. The V gene end was trimmed by 5 bases and the J gene end by 0 bases; junction bases not matched to a gene: 9. CDR3 loop: CASSPGTGALSNTGELFF. The CDR3 bases are TGTGCCAGCAGTCCGGGGACAGGGGCACTCTCGAACACCGGGGAGCTGTTTTTT.

This chain joins TRBV5-1 and TRBJ2-5; the match to TRBD1 covers 9 bases. Germline values: CDR1 SGHRS, CDR2 YFSETQ. J gave up 3 bases and V 4 bases, and 7 bases lay outside the gene matches. This CDR3 is 15 amino acids long. The CDR3 nucleotides are TGCGCCAGCAGCCCCACCGGGACAGGGAAAGAGACCCAGTACTTC. Translated, it gives CASSPTGTGKETQYF.

With respect to this clonotype: A single base separates this from a much larger clone, so it may be a read error. The chain carries TRBV7-2 and TRBJ2-1; 12 bases match TRBD2. CDR1 and CDR2 from the germline V gene are SGHTA and FQGNSA. This CDR3 is 15 amino acids long. The chain's CDR3 is CVSSLAGGGYNEQFF. CDR3 coding DNA: TGTGTCAGCAGCCTAGCGGGAGGGGGCTACAATGAGCAGTTCTTC.

This clonotype was seen a few times. The chain employs TRBV6-5 and TRBJ1-5, with D maybe TRBD1 (6 bases). The V gene lost 2 bases and the J gene lost 2 bases, with 10 bases spanning the gap. CDR1 MNHEY and CDR2 SVGAGI come from the germline V gene. The CDR3 covers 15 residues. CDR3 amino acids: CASSYAAGGNQPQHF. CDR3 nucleotides: TGTGCCAGCAGTTACGCGGCAGGGGGCAATCAGCCCCAGCATTTT.

The chain combines TRBV20-1 with TRBJ2-1, with a weak D call TRBD1 (5 bases). Germline V gene lookup returns CDR1 DFQATT and CDR2 SNEGSKA (reference sequence). The CDR3 has 15 residues. Trimming pared 0 bases from V and 6 bases from J, leaving 15 bases between. The CDR3 loop reads CSARDNKGRLNEQFF. In DNA form, the CDR3 reads TGCAGTGCTAGAGATAATAAGGGGCGCCTCAATGAGCAGTTCTTC.

This clonotype appeared a single time. The chain carries TRBV13 and TRBJ2-2; 9 nucleotides line up with TRBD1. The germline CDR1 and CDR2 sequences are PRHDT and FYEKMQ (reference sequence). CDR3 length: 15 amino acids. V was pared by 6 bases and J by 2 bases, with 4 bases of the junction left unmatched. This CDR3 is CASRLDRGNTGELFF. The CDR3 bases are TGTGCCAGCAGACTGGACAGGGGAAACACCGGGGAGCTGTTTTTT.

The chain carries TRBV6-5 and TRBJ2-1, with 7 nucleotides matching TRBD2. Gene TRBJ2-7 matches the end of the DNA better, so the J call may be wrong. CDR3 size: 13 residues. Germline lookup yields CDR1 MNHEY and CDR2 SVGAGI. The CDR3 region is CASCAGDYNEQYF. The CDR3 DNA sequence: TGTGCCAGCTGCGCTGGGGACTACAATGAGCAGTACTTC.

This clonotype was counted a few times. The rearrangement joins TRBV20-1 to TRBJ1-6; possibly TRBD1 for D (5 bases). Germline CDR1 is DFQATT and CDR2 is SNEGSKA (reference sequence). The length of the CDR3 is 16 residues. Trimming took off 2 bases at V and 7 bases at J, with 18 bases between the two ends. CDR3 amino acids: CSARLLEGETNSPLHF. Written as DNA, the CDR3 is TGCAGTGCTAGACTCCTTGAAGGGGAGACAAATTCACCCCTCCACTTT.

The V and J genes are TRBV20-1 and TRBJ1-5; no firm D call. This CDR3 contains 15 residues. Trimming stripped 4 bases from V and 5 bases from J, with 18 bases between. From germline, CDR1 is DFQATT and CDR2 SNEGSKA (reference sequence). CDR3 DNA: TGCAGTGCTACCTCCGCGGGCGGCTGGGATCAGCCCCAGCATTTT. It translates to CSATSAGGWDQPQHF.

The V call is TRBV7-2, the J call TRBJ2-5; no clear D. CDR1 SGHTA and CDR2 FQGNSA come from the germline V gene. The CDR3 runs 15 residues. Trimming stripped 2 bases from V and 2 bases from J, with 12 bases between. Here the CDR3 reads CASSLMRTAQETQYF. The CDR3 DNA reads TGTGCCAGCAGCTTAATGAGAACAGCACAAGAGACCCAGTACTTC. The variable domain in full, completed from reference TRBV7-2 and TRBJ2-5, reads GAGVSQSPSNKVTEKGKDVELRCDPISGHTALYWYRQSLGQGLEFLIYFQGNSAPDKSGLPSDRFSAERTGGSVSTLTIQRTQQEDSAVYLCASSLMRTAQETQYFGPGTRLLVL.

This clonotype was observed a handful of times. The chain joins TRBV4-3 to TRBJ2-1; D is unresolved. Germline loops: CDR1 LGHNA, CDR2 YSLEER. The CDR3 extends over 13 amino acids. V lost 6 bases, J lost 5 bases, and 11 bases lay in between. The CDR3 bases are TGCGCCAGCAGGGGCGGCGGTCACAATGAGCAGTTCTTC. Translating it yields CASRGGGHNEQFF.

The chain uses TRBV20-1 and TRBJ2-5; D is perhaps TRBD2 (6 bases). CDR1 DFQATT and CDR2 SNEGSKA come from the germline V gene (reference sequence). The CDR3 loop spans 11 amino acids. Trimming removed 6 bases from V and 5 bases from J, with 10 bases in between. The CDR3 region is CSAGEEETQYF. DNA of the CDR3: TGCAGTGCAGGGGAGGAGGAGACCCAGTACTTC.

This rearrangement joins TRBV5-1 to TRBJ1-5; tentatively, D is TRBD1 (5 bases). The CDR3 runs 14 residues. Per germline, CDR1 SGHRS and CDR2 YFSETQ. V lost 1 base and J 3 bases, leaving 8 bases between the germline ends. CDR3: CASSLPGPNQPQHF. The CDR3 DNA is TGCGCCAGCAGCTTGCCAGGGCCCAATCAGCCCCAGCATTTT.

This clonotype appeared a few times. The rearrangement links TRBV4-2 to TRBJ1-1, with D uncertain. V shed 0 bases and J shed 1 base, with 6 bases lying between them. The CDR3 is made up of 14 amino acids. The germline V gene encodes CDR1 LGHNA and CDR2 YNFKEQ. The CDR3 sequence is CASSQEQTNTEAFF. For the CDR3, the DNA is TGTGCCAGCAGCCAAGAACAGACGAACACTGAAGCTTTCTTT.

The V gene is TRBV7-9, the J gene TRBJ2-3, with 9 bases identical to TRBD2. J was trimmed by 8 bases and V by 6 bases; bases with no gene match: 18. The CDR3 loop spans 17 amino acids. In germline, CDR1 is SEHNR, CDR2 FQNEAQ (reference sequence). CDR3 sequence: CASSRLAGESFAGTQYF. In nucleotides, the CDR3 is TGTGCCAGCAGTCGGTTAGCGGGAGAGAGTTTCGCAGGTACGCAGTATTTT. The full variable domain, completed using reference TRBV7-9 and TRBJ2-3, is DTGVSQNPRHKITKRGQNVTFRCDPISEHNRLYWYRQTLGQGPEFLTYFQNEAQLEKSRLLSDRFSAERPKGSFSTLEIQRTEQGDSAMYLCASSRLAGESFAGTQYFGPGTRLTVL.

The V call is TRBV5-5, the J call TRBJ2-3, with 9 bases aligning to TRBD2. V was pared by 7 bases and J by 2 bases, with 11 bases of the junction left unmatched. This CDR3 has 16 amino acids. The germline gives CDR1 SGHKS, CDR2 YYEKEE (reference sequence). The CDR3 sequence: CASGPIAGANTDTQYF. The CDR3 coding sequence is TGTGCCAGCGGCCCCATAGCGGGGGCAAACACAGATACGCAGTATTTT.

This clonotype was recorded at least ten times. The chain combines TRBV20-1 with TRBJ2-1, with TRBD2 matching over 8 bases. J gave up 4 bases and V 1 base, and 6 bases lay outside the gene matches. The CDR3 extends over 15 amino acids. Germline CDR1 reads DFQATT; CDR2 reads SNEGSKA (reference sequence). CDR3 nucleotide sequence: TGCAGTGCTAGAGTACCTAGCGGGTTTTACAATGAGCAGTTCTTC. This translates into CSARVPSGFYNEQFF.

Here the CDR3 reads CASSGLAAIDWTQYF. In DNA form, the CDR3 reads TGTGCCAGCAGTGGACTAGCGGCTATTGATTGGACCCAGTACTTC. This rearrangement joins TRBV2 to TRBJ2-5, with TRBD2 identical over 9 bases. The CDR3 is 15 residues long. V trimming: 4 bases; J trimming: 7 bases; junction bases outside the gene matches: 10. Germline assignment: CDR1 SNHLY and CDR2 FYNNEI.

This clonotype has a handful of counts. This chain links TRBV7-2 with TRBJ2-1; D perhaps matches TRBD2 (5 bases). The CDR3 spans 13 residues. The V end lost 6 bases, the J end lost 6 bases, and 12 bases lay between the germline ends. Germline CDR1 and CDR2: SGHTA and FQGNSA. The CDR3 is CASSLGVSNEQFF. The CDR3 DNA follows: TGTGCCAGCAGTCTCGGGGTCTCCAATGAGCAGTTCTTC.

This clonotype has just one count. This rearrangement joins TRBV9 to TRBJ2-3; D call uncertain. This CDR3 has 16 residues. Germline lookup yields CDR1 SGDLS and CDR2 YYNGEE. Deletions cut 0 bases from V and 11 bases from J, with 22 bases between. The CDR3 nucleotides are TGTGCCAGCAGCGTAGAGGTTTTTGGCTCGCAACGGGTGCAGTATTTT. As protein: CASSVEVFGSQRVQYF.